Shown below are 11 T cell receptor beta chains from a single sample sequenced in a study of metastatic and nonmetastatic thyroid tumors. All patients were treatment-naive before thyroid surgery. Through MiXCR, TCRdb re-clonotyped the PCR reads. The data show about 20,000 clones, with 14% to 15% seen just once and about 14% held by the top ten. Sequencing used tumor tissue. The receptors here all came from a female donor with papillary thyroid cancer or a benign thyroid nodule (not recorded which). Some clones in this sample may be carry-over from other donors' samples.

This clone was counted many times. The CDR3 sequence is CASSLTGGLYGYTF. The DNA for the CDR3 is TGCGCCAGCAGCTTGACAGGGGGGCTTTATGGCTACACCTTC. The rearrangement links TRBV5-1 to TRBJ1-2; 8 nucleotides align to TRBD1. Trimming cost V 1 base and J 5 bases; bases outside gene matches: 4. CDR1 and CDR2 (germline): SGHRS, YFSETQ. CDR3 length equals 14 residues.

In its sample, this clone was seen many times. Other DNA sequences within the sample encode an identical CDR3. The gene calls are TRBV11-2 and TRBJ2-3; D not resolved. The germline gives CDR1 SGHAT, CDR2 FQNNGV. V shed 1 base and J shed 0 bases, with 2 bases lying between them. This CDR3 has 13 residues. The CDR3 region has the DNA TGTGCCAGCAGCTTAGGAAGCACAGATACGCAGTATTTT. Protein: CASSLGSTDTQYF.

The rearrangement joins TRBV30 to TRBJ2-1; 8 nucleotides agree with TRBD2. CDR1 and CDR2 (germline): GTSNPN, SVGIG (reference sequence). The V and J ends lost 5 bases and 7 bases, in that order; junction bases with no gene match: 10. The CDR3 runs to 14 residues. CDR3 coding DNA: TGTGCCTGGTCTATCAGCGGGAGCCAAAATGAGCAGTTCTTC. This translates into CAWSISGSQNEQFF.

On this clone: It is likely a read error, because the conserved phenylalanine at the end of the CDR3 is missing. The limits of the CDR3 on the DNA are not certain, so only TCRdb's listed CDR3 is given. This chain joins TRBV9 and TRBJ2-1; the tabulated D call, TRBD1, remains unverified against the DNA. The length of the CDR3 is 9 amino acids, counting both ends. Germline V gene data show CDR1 as SGDLS and CDR2 as YYNGEE. CDR3 sequence reads: CASSVKGDR.

This clone occurred a few times. A clone one base away is much larger, so this may be a read error. Other DNA sequences in the sample encode the same CDR3. V gene TRBV5-4 combines with J gene TRBJ1-6; 8 bases are a match to TRBD1. This CDR3 has 14 residues. Trimming at V came to 5 bases and at J to 8 bases, leaving 6 bases not matched to a gene. CDR1 and CDR2 (germline): SGHNT, YYREEE (reference sequence). For the CDR3, the DNA is TGTGCCAGCAGTGAGGGACAGGCGGATTCACCCCTCCACTTT. Translation: CASSEGQADSPLHF.

The genes are TRBV12-3 or TRBV12-4 and TRBJ1-2; D perhaps matches TRBD1 (5 bases). V was shortened by 7 bases and J by 6 bases, with 15 bases between the two germline ends. This CDR3 is built from 13 residues. CDR3 protein: CASTLGGGHGYTF. In DNA form, the CDR3 reads TGTGCCAGCACCCTCGGGGGAGGGCATGGCTACACCTTC.

The sample holds many counts of this clone. The V and J genes are TRBV20-1 and TRBJ1-4; D is ambiguous. V lost 3 bases and J 6 bases, leaving 8 bases between the germline ends. Germline V gene sequence: CDR1 DFQATT, CDR2 SNEGSKA (reference sequence). The CDR3 length is 12 residues. CDR3 sequence: CSASRGDEKLFF. In DNA, the CDR3 is TGCAGTGCTAGCCGGGGTGATGAAAAACTGTTTTTT.

The J gene is TRBJ2-3, the V gene TRBV20-1, with a weak D call TRBD1 (6 bases). The CDR3 runs to 17 residues. The V end lost 6 bases, the J end lost 6 bases, and 28 bases lay between the germline ends. Germline CDR1 is DFQATT and CDR2 is SNEGSKA (reference sequence). CDR3 sequence: CSATRTQRTDFFDTQYF. CDR3 nucleotide sequence: TGCAGTGCCACCCGAACCCAGCGGACAGACTTTTTTGATACGCAGTATTTT.

This clone showed up many times. The rearrangement joins TRBV12-3 or TRBV12-4 to TRBJ2-5; D might be TRBD1 (5 bases). Trimming removed 10 bases at V and 1 base at J, with 13 bases between. This CDR3 spans 13 amino acids. The CDR3, as DNA: TGTGCCACCACCGGTCAGGGCCAAGAGACCCAGTACTTC. It yields the protein CATTGQGQETQYF.

At least ten counts were recorded for this clone. The chain employs TRBV5-1 and TRBJ2-5; possibly TRBD2 for D (7 bases). With 5 bases removed from V and 2 bases from J, the gap between germline ends came to 16 bases. CDR3 length: 15 residues. Germline V CDR1 and CDR2: SGHRS, YFSETQ. The CDR3 region has the DNA TGCGCCAGCAGGGGGGGGGCTGGCGCTCAAGAGACCCAGTACTTC. This sequence encodes CASRGGAGAQETQYF.

The table lists this clone with many counts. This chain uses TRBV27 with TRBJ1-2; D is perhaps TRBD1 (5 bases). Germline lookup yields CDR1 MNHEY and CDR2 SMNVEV (reference sequence). V lost 2 bases and J 6 bases, leaving 19 bases between the germline ends. This CDR3 is built from 16 residues. CDR3 bases: TGTGCCAGCAGTTTAAAGGCCCCTCGGGGCCGGAATGGCTACACCTTC. Residues: CASSLKAPRGRNGYTF.